Following are 21 T cell receptor beta chains from one sample sequenced in a study of read filtering for tumor transcriptome and immune sequencing. The library was built from around 400 ng RNA with molecular barcoded adaptors for alpha/delta and beta/gamma chains. In TCRdb, the reads were re-called with MiXCR into one record per CDR3 protein. The sample lists about 90,000 distinct CDR3 sequences, about 12% occurring once. The sequenced material came from a population of CD138-negative cells sorted from bone marrow. These receptors all come from a donor at least 40 years old with multiple myeloma.

This sequence joins TRBV6-2 or TRBV6-3 and TRBJ1-1; 7 positions agree with TRBD1. V lost 8 bases, J lost 6 bases, and 12 bases stayed unmatched. The CDR3 loop spans 14 amino acids. The germline V gene encodes CDR1 MNHEY and CDR2 SVGEGT. In DNA form, the CDR3 reads TGTGCCAGCGGTTCGCAGGGGGGGGAGGCTGAAGCTTTCTTT. Protein: CASGSQGGEAEAFF.

This clonotype was detected many times. This chain uses TRBV4-1 with TRBJ1-5, with D possibly TRBD1 on 6 matching bases. Trimming took 0 bases from V and 7 from J, leaving 13 bases between them. The germline gives CDR1 MGHRA, CDR2 YSYEKL. The length of the CDR3 is 15 residues. Here the CDR3 reads CASSQEGQGRQPQHF. The CDR3 DNA reads TGCGCCAGCAGCCAAGAGGGGCAGGGGAGGCAGCCCCAGCATTTT.

The CDR3 region has the DNA TGTGCCAGCAGTGGGGACGGTGGAAACACCATATATTTT. Translation: CASSGDGGNTIYF. V usage is TRBV28 and J usage is TRBJ1-3; the D gene is possibly TRBD1 (5 bases). This CDR3 is 13 amino acids long. V was trimmed by 5 bases and J by 3 bases, leaving 8 bases between them. Per the germline V gene, CDR1 is MDHEN and CDR2 is SYDVKM.

Remarks on this clonotype: Mismatch with germline at one junction end may stem from a read error. The rearrangement uses TRBV25-1 and TRBJ1-5; D is perhaps TRBD1 (5 bases). The CDR3 runs to 16 residues. Germline-derived CDR1 and CDR2 are MGHDK and SYGVNS. The CDR3, as DNA: TGTGCCAGCAGTGAGGGCCGTGCCCAGGGCAATCAGCCCCAGCGTTTT. It codes for CASSEGRAQGNQPQRF.

This clonotype was observed many times. CDR3 DNA sequence: TGTGCCAGCAGCCACTCGTGGGCGGGACAGGGTTTATCTGGGGCCAACGTCCTGACTTTC. Amino acid sequence: CASSHSWAGQGLSGANVLTF. V is TRBV7-9 and J is TRBJ2-6; TRBD1 agrees at 9 bases. V was clipped by 5 bases and J by 1 base; unmatched bases: 15. The CDR3 is made up of 20 amino acids. CDR1 SEHNR and CDR2 FQNEAQ come from the germline V gene (reference sequence).

This clonotype was seen repeatedly, ten times or more. The chain uses TRBV2 and TRBJ1-1; D gene ambiguous. V lost 7 bases to trimming and J lost 4 bases, with 16 bases between them. Germline loops: CDR1 SNHLY, CDR2 FYNNEI. The CDR3 is 14 residues long. The CDR3 reads CASILMGIGTEAFF. Written as DNA, the CDR3 is TGTGCCAGCATCCTTATGGGTATCGGCACTGAAGCTTTCTTT.

This clonotype was counted many times. The chain uses TRBV28 and TRBJ1-5; D is undetermined. This CDR3 has 12 amino acids. Germline V lookup: CDR1 MDHEN, CDR2 SYDVKM. Trimming removed 8 bases at V and 7 bases at J, with 12 bases between. The DNA for the CDR3 is TGTGCCAGCGAACGGGTTGGACAGCCCCAGCATTTT. The encoded protein is CASERVGQPQHF.

The table lists this clonotype with many counts. The rearrangement joins TRBV6-2 or TRBV6-3 to TRBJ2-1; 15 bases are a match to TRBD2. CDR3 length: 16 amino acids. Germline CDR1 MNHEY, CDR2 SVGEGT. Trimming removed 4 bases from V and 8 bases from J; junction bases left unmatched: 6. The CDR3 nucleotides are TGTGCCAGCAGTTCGGGGACTAGCGGGAGGAGGGATGAGCAGTTCTTC. Its translation: CASSSGTSGRRDEQFF.

This clonotype was seen repeatedly, ten times or more. This rearrangement joins TRBV9 to TRBJ2-2; no firm D call. This CDR3 is 12 amino acids long. Germline V gives CDR1 SGDLS, CDR2 YYNGEE. The V end lost 2 bases, the J end lost 4 bases, and 3 bases lay between the germline ends. CDR3 residues: CASSVGTGELFF. Written as DNA, the CDR3 is TGTGCCAGCAGCGTCGGCACCGGGGAGCTGTTTTTT.

A word on this clonotype: A much larger clone is a single base away; this may be a read error. The chain couples TRBV28 to TRBJ1-4; D remains unclear. Germline loops: CDR1 MDHEN, CDR2 SYDVKM. This CDR3 region has 12 residues. The CDR3 DNA follows: TGTGCCAGCAGTTTACGGGATGAAAAACTGCTTTTT. It translates to CASSLRDEKLLF.

The chain is built from TRBV12-3 or TRBV12-4 and TRBJ1-1; 9 bases align to TRBD1. Losses at the gene ends were 5 bases for V and 0 bases for J; bases not matched to a gene: 7. The CDR3 has 16 residues. Here the CDR3 reads CASSPGQGPMNTEAFF. The DNA of the CDR3 is TGTGCCAGCAGTCCGGGACAGGGTCCCATGAACACTGAAGCTTTCTTT.

On this clonotype: A read error may explain this, as a much larger clone is one base away. The conserved phenylalanine or tryptophan is not found at the CDR3 terminus, so this likely reflects a read error. The chain has TRBV18 and TRBJ2-5; D might be TRBD2 (5 bases). Deletions cut 6 bases from V and 4 bases from J, with 12 bases between. There are 13 residues in the CDR3. The germline V gene encodes CDR1 KGHSH and CDR2 LQKENI. This CDR3 is CASSPSGGETQYL. CDR3 nucleotides: TGTGCCAGCTCCCCCAGTGGAGGAGAGACCCAGTACCTC.

Remarks on this clonotype: Being one base from a much bigger clone, this may be a read error. The chain combines TRBV5-1 with TRBJ1-1, with TRBD1 matching over 10 bases. The ends lost 3 bases at V and 6 bases at J; junction bases unmatched: 8. Germline CDR1 reads SGHRS; CDR2 reads YFSETQ. The CDR3 is 15 residues long. The CDR3 DNA reads as TGCGCCAGCAGCTCTCGACAGGGGGCTGGTTCTGAAGCTTTCTTT. Residues: CASSSRQGAGSEAFF.

V is TRBV11-2 and J is TRBJ1-1, with a possible D match to TRBD1 (6 bases). The CDR3 is 14 amino acids. The ends were cut back, 3 bases at V and 6 bases at J, with 14 bases in the middle. Germline V gene lookup returns CDR1 SGHAT and CDR2 FQNNGV. CDR3 sequence reads: CASSLGFGGPEAFF. The CDR3 bases are TGTGCCAGCAGCTTGGGATTTGGGGGCCCTGAAGCTTTCTTT.

The chain couples TRBV28 to TRBJ1-5; D may be TRBD1 (6 bases). Germline V gene data show CDR1 as MDHEN and CDR2 as SYDVKM. CDR3 length: 17 amino acids. V was shortened by 2 bases and J by 0 bases, with 14 bases between the two germline ends. The CDR3 nucleotides read TGTGCCAGCAGTTTAGGATCTGGGGGGCTTAGCAATCAGCCCCAGCATTTT. Translating it yields CASSLGSGGLSNQPQHF.

This clonotype was observed at least ten times. V usage is TRBV20-1 and J usage is TRBJ2-7; the D gene is possibly TRBD1 (5 bases). The CDR3 has 11 residues. Germline values: CDR1 DFQATT, CDR2 SNEGSKA (reference sequence). Trimming shortened V by 3 bases and J by 6 bases, and 9 bases separated the two germline ends. CDR3 bases: TGCAGTGCTAGGCCAGGGTTCGAGCAGTACTTC. Protein product: CSARPGFEQYF.

This clonotype has a count of ten or more. V usage is TRBV25-1 and J usage is TRBJ2-2; D perhaps matches TRBD1 (5 bases). CDR3 length equals 15 residues. Trimming cost V 3 bases and J 2 bases, with 10 bases left between them. CDR1 and CDR2 from the germline V gene are MGHDK and SYGVNS. In DNA, the CDR3 is TGTGCCAGCAGTGATCCGACAGCCAACACCGGGGAGCTGTTTTTT. Its translation is CASSDPTANTGELFF.

There are a few counts of this clonotype. This may come from a read error, since a much larger clone is one base off. V and J are TRBV6-6 and TRBJ1-5, with D tentatively TRBD1 (5 bases). Germline V gene sequence: CDR1 MNHNY, CDR2 SVGAGI (reference sequence). Trimming removed 6 bases from V and 0 bases from J, with 18 bases in between. This CDR3 has 17 amino acids. The DNA for the CDR3 is TGTGCCAGCAGACCACAGGAGGCTTCCACTAGCAATCAGCCCCAGCATTTT. Its translation is CASRPQEASTSNQPQHF.

This clonotype was observed many times. V is TRBV20-1 and J is TRBJ2-5; possibly TRBD2 for D (5 bases). This CDR3 contains 10 residues. The V gene's germline CDR1 is DFQATT and CDR2 SNEGSKA (reference sequence). Trimming removed 3 bases from V and 7 bases from J, with 6 bases in between. CDR3 nucleotides: TGCAGTGCTAGTCGGGGGACCCAGTACTTC. Protein: CSASRGTQYF.

This clonotype was counted at least ten times. CDR3 residues: CASSLASYNEKLFF. CDR3 bases: TGCGCCAGCAGCTTGGCCTCCTACAATGAAAAACTGTTTTTT. The chain combines TRBV5-1 with TRBJ1-4; unclear D gene. This CDR3 has 14 residues. V was pared by 0 bases and J by 5 bases, with 8 bases between. Germline V gives CDR1 SGHRS, CDR2 YFSETQ.

Ten or more counts support this clonotype. The chain employs TRBV7-9 and TRBJ2-1; weak D call: TRBD2 (5 bases). This CDR3 contains 14 residues. Germline V gene lookup returns CDR1 SEHNR and CDR2 FQNEAQ (reference sequence). This chain's CDR3 is CAAPAESSYNEQFF. The CDR3 nucleotides read TGTGCGGCCCCAGCGGAGAGCTCCTACAATGAGCAGTTCTTC.